This is a list of T cell receptor beta chains from one sample in a study of breast tumors, draining lymph nodes, adjacent tissues. TCRdb re-analysed the multiplex PCR reads in MiXCR, keeping a single row per CDR3 protein. The sample contains about 31,000 distinct CDR3 sequences, 60% to 70% of which appear only once. The specimen was breast tumor tissue. Receptors originate from a female donor with breast cancer. Some clones in this sample may be carry-over from other donors' samples. Both conserved end residues are part of each CDR3. The D gene is left open where the match is weak. Some rows have no size entry. The others give once, few or many, or a class for an expanded clone.

clone_size d_call j_call v_call cdr3_aa cdr3_nt
- TRBD1 TRBJ2-7 TRBV20-1 CRAGQGANYEQYF TGCAGAGCCGGACAGGGGGCGAACTACGAGCAGTACTTC
- - TRBJ2-2 TRBV7-2 CASSLGVGVNTGELFF TGTGCCAGCAGCTTAGGGGTAGGGGTGAACACCGGGGAGCTGTTTTTT
- - TRBJ2-7 TRBV12-3/TRBV12-4 CASSLRHAYEQYF TGTGCCAGCAGTTTGAGACACGCCTACGAGCAGTACTTC
- - TRBJ1-2 TRBV20-1 CSASDGYGYTF TGCAGTGCTAGTGATGGCTATGGCTACACCTTC
- - TRBJ1-2 TRBV29-1 CSVGGDYIYGYTF TGCAGCGTTGGGGGGGATTACATATATGGCTACACCTTC
- - TRBJ1-2 TRBV7-9 CASSFGCGGEYFF TGTGCCAGCAGCTTTGGCTGCGGCGGGGAGTACTTCTTC
- - TRBJ1-6 TRBV6-6 CASTEPESSYNSPLHF TGTGCCAGCACCGAACCCGAGAGCTCCTATAATTCACCCCTCCACTTT
many - TRBJ1-5 TRBV20-1 CSARDWAGSDQPQHF TGCAGTGCTAGAGATTGGGCAGGGTCAGATCAGCCCCAGCATTTT
- - TRBJ2-1 TRBV6-6 CASSSERNEQFF TGTGCCAGCAGTTCTGAGCGAAATGAGCAGTTCTTC
- - TRBJ2-7 TRBV12-3/TRBV12-4 CASSLDSRPGEQYF TGTGCCAGCTCCCTGGACAGTCGCCCTGGCGAGCAGTACTTC
- TRBD1 TRBJ1-2 TRBV2 CASSEDRGGYTF TGTGCCAGCAGTGAGGACAGGGGGGGCTACACCTTC
many TRBD1 TRBJ1-4 TRBV11-3 CASSLEGQGIAANEKLFF TGTGCCAGCAGCTTAGAGGGACAGGGTATTGCAGCTAATGAAAAACTGTTTTTT
- TRBD1 TRBJ2-2 TRBV4-1 CASSRWRTGAGELFF TGCGCCAGCAGCCGTTGGAGGACAGGCGCCGGGGAGCTGTTTTTT
medium-sized - TRBJ1-2 TRBV7-2 CASILGGGSGYTF TGTGCCAGCATCCTGGGGGGTGGCAGTGGCTACACCTTC
many - TRBJ2-1 TRBV4-2 CASSQIGADNEQFF TGTGCCAGCAGCCAAATTGGGGCGGACAATGAGCAGTTCTTC
many - TRBJ2-2 TRBV18 CASSPQITGELFF TGTGCCAGCTCACCCCAGATCACCGGGGAGCTGTTTTTT